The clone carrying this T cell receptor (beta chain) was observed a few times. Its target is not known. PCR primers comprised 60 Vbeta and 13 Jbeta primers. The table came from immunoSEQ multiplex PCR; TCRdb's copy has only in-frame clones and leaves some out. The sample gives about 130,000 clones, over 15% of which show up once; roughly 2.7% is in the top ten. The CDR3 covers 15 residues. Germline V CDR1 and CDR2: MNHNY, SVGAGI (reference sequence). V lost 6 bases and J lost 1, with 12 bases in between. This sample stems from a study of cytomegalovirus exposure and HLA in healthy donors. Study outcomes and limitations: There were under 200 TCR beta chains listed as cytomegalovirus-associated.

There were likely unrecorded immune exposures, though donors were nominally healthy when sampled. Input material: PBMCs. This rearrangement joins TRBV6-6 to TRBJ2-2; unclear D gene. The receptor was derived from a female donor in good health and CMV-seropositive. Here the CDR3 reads CASSREFGNTGELFF. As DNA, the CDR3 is TGTGCCAGCAGCCGAGAATTCGGGAACACCGGGGAGCTGTTTTTT.